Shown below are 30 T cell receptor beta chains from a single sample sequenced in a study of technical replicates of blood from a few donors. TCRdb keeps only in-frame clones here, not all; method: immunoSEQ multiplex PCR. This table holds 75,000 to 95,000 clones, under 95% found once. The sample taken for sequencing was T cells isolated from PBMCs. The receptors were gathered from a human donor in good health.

CDR3 sequence reads: CASKGPDGTNLQETQYF. The CDR3, as DNA: TGTGCCAGTAAAGGGCCAGACGGGACTAATCTGCAAGAGACCCAGTACTTC. The rearrangement uses TRBV19 and TRBJ2-5; 7 bases are shared with TRBD2. Germline V CDR1 and CDR2: LNHDA, SQIVND (reference sequence). This CDR3 has 17 amino acids. V lost 7 bases to trimming and J lost 2 bases; unmatched junction nucleotides: 16.

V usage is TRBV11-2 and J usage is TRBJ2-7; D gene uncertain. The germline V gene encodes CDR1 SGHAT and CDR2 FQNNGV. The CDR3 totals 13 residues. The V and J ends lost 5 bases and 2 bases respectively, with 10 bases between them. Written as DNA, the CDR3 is TGTGCCAGCAGCCGAACTACAACCTACGAGCAGTACTTC. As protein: CASSRTTTYEQYF.

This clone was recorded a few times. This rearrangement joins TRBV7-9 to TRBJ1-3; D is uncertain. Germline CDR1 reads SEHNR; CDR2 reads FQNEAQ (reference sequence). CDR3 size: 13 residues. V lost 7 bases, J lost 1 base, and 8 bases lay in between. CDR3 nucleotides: TGTGCCAGCACCTCTCGGTCTGGAAACACCATATATTTT. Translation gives CASTSRSGNTIYF.

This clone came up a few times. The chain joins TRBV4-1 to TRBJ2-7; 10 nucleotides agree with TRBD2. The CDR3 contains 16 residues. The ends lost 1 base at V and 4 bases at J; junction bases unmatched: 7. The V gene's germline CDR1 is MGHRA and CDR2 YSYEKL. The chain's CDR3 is CASSQVLAGARYEQYF. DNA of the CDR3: TGCGCCAGCAGCCAAGTCCTAGCGGGAGCTCGGTACGAGCAGTACTTC.

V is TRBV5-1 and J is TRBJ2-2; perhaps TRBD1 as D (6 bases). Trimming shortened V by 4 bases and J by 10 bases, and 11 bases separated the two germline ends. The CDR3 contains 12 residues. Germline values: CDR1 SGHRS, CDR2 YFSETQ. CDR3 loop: CASSEGVPELFF. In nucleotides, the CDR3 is TGCGCCAGCAGCGAGGGGGTTCCGGAGCTGTTTTTT.

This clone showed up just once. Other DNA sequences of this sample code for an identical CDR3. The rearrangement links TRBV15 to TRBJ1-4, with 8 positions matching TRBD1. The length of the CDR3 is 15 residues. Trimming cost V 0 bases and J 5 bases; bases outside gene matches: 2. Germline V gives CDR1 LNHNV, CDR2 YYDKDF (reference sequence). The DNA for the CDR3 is TGTGCCACCAGCAGAGATCGACAGGGGAATGAAAAACTGTTTTTT. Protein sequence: CATSRDRQGNEKLFF.

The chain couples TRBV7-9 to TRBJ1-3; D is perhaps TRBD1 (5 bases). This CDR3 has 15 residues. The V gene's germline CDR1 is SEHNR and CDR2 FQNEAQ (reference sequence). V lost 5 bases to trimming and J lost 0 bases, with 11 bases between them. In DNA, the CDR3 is TGTGCCAGCAGCAAACAGGAGACCTCTGGAAACACCATATATTTT. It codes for CASSKQETSGNTIYF.

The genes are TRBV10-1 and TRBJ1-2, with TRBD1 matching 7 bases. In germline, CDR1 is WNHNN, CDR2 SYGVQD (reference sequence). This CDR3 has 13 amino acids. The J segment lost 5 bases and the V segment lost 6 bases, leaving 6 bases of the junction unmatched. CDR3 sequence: CASSADRKYGYTF. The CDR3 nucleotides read TGCGCCAGCAGCGCGGACAGGAAGTATGGCTACACCTTC.

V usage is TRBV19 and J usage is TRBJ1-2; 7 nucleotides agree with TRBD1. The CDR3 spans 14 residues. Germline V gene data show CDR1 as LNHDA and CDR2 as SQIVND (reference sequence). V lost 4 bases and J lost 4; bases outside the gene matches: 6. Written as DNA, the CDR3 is TGTGCCAGTAGTACAAAGACAGGGATCTATGGCTACACCTTC. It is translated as CASSTKTGIYGYTF.

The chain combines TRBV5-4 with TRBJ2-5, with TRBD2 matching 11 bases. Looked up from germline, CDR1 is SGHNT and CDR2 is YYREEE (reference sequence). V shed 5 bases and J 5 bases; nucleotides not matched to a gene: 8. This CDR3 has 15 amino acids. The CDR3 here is CASSSIAGGDETQYF. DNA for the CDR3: TGTGCCAGCAGTTCCATAGCGGGGGGGGATGAGACCCAGTACTTC.

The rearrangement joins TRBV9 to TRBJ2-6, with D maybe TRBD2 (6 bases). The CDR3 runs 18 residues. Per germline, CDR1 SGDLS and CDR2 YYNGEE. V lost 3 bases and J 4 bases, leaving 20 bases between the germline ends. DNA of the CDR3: TGTGCCAGCAGCGAAAATAGCGGAGTCCCGACCGGGGCCAACGTCCTGACTTTC. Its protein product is CASSENSGVPTGANVLTF.

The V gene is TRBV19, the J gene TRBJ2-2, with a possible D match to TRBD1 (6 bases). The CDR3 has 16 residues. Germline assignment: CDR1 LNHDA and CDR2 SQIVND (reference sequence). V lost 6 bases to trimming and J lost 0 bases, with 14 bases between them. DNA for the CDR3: TGTGCCAGTAGGGGCAGGAACAGGGCGAACACCGGGGAGCTGTTTTTT. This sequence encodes CASRGRNRANTGELFF.

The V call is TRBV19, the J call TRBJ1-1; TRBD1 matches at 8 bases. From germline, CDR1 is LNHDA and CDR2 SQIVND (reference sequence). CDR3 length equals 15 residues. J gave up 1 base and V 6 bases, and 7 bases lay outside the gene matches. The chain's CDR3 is CASSIPGTGNTEAFF. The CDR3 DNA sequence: TGTGCCAGTAGCATCCCCGGGACAGGGAACACTGAAGCTTTCTTT.

CDR3 nucleotides: TGCAGCGCCACTAAAAGACTAGCGGGAGGCTATGAGCAGTACTTC. Translation: CSATKRLAGGYEQYF. The chain combines TRBV29-1 with TRBJ2-7; TRBD2 matches at 13 bases. This CDR3 comprises 15 residues. The germline V gene has CDR1 SQVTM and CDR2 ANQGSEA. Losses at the gene ends were 7 bases for V and 7 bases for J; bases not matched to a gene: 13.

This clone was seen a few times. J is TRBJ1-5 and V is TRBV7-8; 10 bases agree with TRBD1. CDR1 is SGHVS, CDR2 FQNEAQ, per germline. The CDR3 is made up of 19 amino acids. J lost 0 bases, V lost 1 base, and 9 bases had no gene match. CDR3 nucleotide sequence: TGTGCCAGCAGCTTAGGGACGGGACAGGGGTGGGATAGCAATCAGCCCCAGCATTTT. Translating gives CASSLGTGQGWDSNQPQHF.

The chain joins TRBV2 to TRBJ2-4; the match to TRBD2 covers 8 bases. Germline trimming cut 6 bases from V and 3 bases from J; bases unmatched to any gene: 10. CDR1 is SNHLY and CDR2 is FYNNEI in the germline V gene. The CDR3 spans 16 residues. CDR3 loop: CASSEPPGGGKNIQYF. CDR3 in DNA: TGTGCCAGCAGCGAACCTCCGGGGGGGGGCAAAAACATTCAGTACTTC.

The CDR3 DNA sequence: TGCGCCAGCAGTGAGTCTAGGGGTCTTTGGGGGGACGAGCAGTACTTC. Its translation: CASSESRGLWGDEQYF. The rearrangement links TRBV10-1 to TRBJ2-7, with D tentatively TRBD2 (6 bases). Between the trimmed V and J ends, which lost 0 bases and 5 bases, there was a span of 17 bases. This CDR3 is 16 amino acids long. Germline V lookup: CDR1 WNHNN, CDR2 SYGVQD (reference sequence).

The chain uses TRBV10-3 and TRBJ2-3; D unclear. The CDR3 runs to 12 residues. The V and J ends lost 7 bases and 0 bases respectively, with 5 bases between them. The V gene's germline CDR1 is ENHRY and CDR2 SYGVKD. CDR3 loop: CAIKTSTDTQYF. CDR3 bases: TGTGCCATCAAAACTAGCACAGATACGCAGTATTTT.

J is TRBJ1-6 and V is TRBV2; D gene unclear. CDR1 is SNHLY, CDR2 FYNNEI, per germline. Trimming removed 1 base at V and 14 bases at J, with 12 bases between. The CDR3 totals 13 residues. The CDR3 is CASSEGGLGTLHF. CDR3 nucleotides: TGTGCCAGCAGTGAAGGAGGACTTGGGACCCTCCACTTT.

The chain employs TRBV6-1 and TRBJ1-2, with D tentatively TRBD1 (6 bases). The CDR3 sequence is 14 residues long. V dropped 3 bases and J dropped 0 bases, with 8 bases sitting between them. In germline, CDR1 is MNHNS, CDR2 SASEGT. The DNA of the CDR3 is TGTGCCAGCAGTGACGGACAGACTAACTATGGCTACACCTTC. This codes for CASSDGQTNYGYTF.

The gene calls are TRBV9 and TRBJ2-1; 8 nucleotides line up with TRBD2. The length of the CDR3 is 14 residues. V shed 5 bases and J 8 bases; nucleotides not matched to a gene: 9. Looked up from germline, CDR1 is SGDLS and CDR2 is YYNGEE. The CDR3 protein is CASRAGGLADEQFF. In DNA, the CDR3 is TGTGCCAGCAGGGCGGGAGGATTAGCTGATGAGCAGTTCTTC.

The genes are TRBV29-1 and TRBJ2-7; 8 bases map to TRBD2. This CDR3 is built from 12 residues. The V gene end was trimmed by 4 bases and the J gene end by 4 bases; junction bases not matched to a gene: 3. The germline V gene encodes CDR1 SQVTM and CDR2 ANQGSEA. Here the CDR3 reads CSVAGTRYEQYF. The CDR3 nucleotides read TGCAGCGTTGCCGGGACTAGATACGAGCAGTACTTC.

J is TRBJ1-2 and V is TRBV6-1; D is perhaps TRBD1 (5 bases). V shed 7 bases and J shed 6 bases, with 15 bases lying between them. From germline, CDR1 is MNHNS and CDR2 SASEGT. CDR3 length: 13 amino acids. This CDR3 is CASMRRADNGYTF. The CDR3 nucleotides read TGTGCCAGCATGCGCAGGGCGGACAATGGCTACACCTTC.

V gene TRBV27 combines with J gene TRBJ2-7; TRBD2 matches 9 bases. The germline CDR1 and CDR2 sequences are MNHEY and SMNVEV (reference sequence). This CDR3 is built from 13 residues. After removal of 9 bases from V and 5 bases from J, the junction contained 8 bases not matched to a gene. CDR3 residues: CASQGVAGDEQYF. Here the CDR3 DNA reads TGTGCCAGTCAGGGGGTAGCGGGAGACGAGCAGTACTTC.

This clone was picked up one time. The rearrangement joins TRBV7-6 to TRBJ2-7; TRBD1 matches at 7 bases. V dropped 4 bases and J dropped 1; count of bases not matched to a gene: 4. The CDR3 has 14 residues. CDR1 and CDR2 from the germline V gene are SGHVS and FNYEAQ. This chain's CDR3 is CASSSPGQSYEQYF. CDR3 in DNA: TGTGCCAGCAGCTCACCGGGACAGTCCTACGAGCAGTACTTC.

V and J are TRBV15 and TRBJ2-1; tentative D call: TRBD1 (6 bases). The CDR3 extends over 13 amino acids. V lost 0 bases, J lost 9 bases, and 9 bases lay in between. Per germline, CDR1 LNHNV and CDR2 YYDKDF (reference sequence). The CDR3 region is CATSRDLGAEQFF. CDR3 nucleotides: TGTGCCACCAGCAGAGACCTGGGGGCTGAGCAGTTCTTC.

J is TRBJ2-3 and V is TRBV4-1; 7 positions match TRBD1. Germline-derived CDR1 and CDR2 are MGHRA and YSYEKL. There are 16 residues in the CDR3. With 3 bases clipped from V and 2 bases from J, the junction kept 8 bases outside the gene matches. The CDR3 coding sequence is TGCGCCAGCAGCCACCCCTGGGACAGCAACACAGATACGCAGTATTTT. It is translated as CASSHPWDSNTDTQYF.

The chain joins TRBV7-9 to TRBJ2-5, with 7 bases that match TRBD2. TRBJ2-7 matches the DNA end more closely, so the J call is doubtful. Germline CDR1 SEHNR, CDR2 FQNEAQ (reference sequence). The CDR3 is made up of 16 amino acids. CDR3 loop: CASSLQSGAPPYEQYF. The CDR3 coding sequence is TGTGCCAGCAGCTTACAAAGCGGGGCACCTCCCTACGAGCAGTACTTC.

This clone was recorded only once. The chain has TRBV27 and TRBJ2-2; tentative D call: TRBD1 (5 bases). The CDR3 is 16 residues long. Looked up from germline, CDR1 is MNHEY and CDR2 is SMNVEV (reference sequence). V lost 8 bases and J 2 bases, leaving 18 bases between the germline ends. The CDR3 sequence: CASSLGYGANTGELFF. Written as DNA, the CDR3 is TGTGCCAGCTCTTTGGGGTATGGGGCTAACACCGGGGAGCTGTTTTTT.

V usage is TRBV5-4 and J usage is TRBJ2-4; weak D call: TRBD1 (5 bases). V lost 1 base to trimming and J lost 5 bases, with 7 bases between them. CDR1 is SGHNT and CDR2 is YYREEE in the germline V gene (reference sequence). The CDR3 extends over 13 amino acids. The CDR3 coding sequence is TGTGCCAGCAGCTTGTCACAGGAAAACATTCAGTACTTC. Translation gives CASSLSQENIQYF.